This T cell receptor beta chain was sequenced during a study of blood T cells in healthy people across ages. General study findings and limits: Fewer expanded clones and more diversity marked long-lived versus aged donors.

Next came a second PCR, run for roughly 7 to 12 cycles, which used a sample-barcoded 5' primer along with a J-beta primer mix. Using its own MiXCR run on the 5' RACE reads, TCRdb lists one record per CDR3 protein. The sample gives 1.5 million to 2 million distinct CDR3 sequences, roughly 50% of which show up once; approximately 2% is in the top ten. This clonotype has a handful of counts. The target antigen is unknown. The source is a woman aged 35 to 49 in good health. The sample consisted of blood.

In DNA, the CDR3 is TGTGCCAGCAGTTCCGTTCTCGGCGGGCCCAATTCGGACATTCAGTACTTC. Translation gives CASSSVLGGPNSDIQYF. The chain employs TRBV28 and TRBJ2-4; perhaps TRBD2 as D (5 bases). This CDR3 contains 17 residues. The V and J ends lost 4 bases and 8 bases respectively, with 24 bases between them. Germline CDR1 is MDHEN and CDR2 is SYDVKM.